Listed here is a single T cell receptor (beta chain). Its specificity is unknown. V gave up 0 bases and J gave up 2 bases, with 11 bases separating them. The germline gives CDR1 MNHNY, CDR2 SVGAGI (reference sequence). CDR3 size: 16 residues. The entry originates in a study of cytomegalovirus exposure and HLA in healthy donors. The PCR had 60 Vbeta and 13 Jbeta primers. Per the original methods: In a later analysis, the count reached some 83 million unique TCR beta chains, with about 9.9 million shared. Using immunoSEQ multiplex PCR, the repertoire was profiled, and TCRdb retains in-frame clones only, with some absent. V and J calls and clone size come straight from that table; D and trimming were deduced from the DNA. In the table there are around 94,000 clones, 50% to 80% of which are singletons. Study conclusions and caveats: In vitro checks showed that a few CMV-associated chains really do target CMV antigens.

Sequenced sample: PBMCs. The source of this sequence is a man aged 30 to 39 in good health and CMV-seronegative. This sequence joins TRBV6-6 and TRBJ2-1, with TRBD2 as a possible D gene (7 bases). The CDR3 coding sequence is TGTGCCAGCAGTTACTCGAGGGGGGGGGCCTACAATGAGCAGTTCTTC. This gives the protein CASSYSRGGAYNEQFF.